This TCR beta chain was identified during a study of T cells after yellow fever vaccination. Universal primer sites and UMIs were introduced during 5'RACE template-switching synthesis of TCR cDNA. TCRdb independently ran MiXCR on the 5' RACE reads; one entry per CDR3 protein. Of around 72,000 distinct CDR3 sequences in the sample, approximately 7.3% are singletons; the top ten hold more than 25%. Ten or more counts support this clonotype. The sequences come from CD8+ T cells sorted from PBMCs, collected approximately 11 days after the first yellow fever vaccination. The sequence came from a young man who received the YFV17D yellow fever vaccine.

CDR3 loop: CASSFRGVKTEAFF. The CDR3 DNA sequence: TGTGCCAGCAGCTTCAGAGGCGTAAAGACTGAAGCTTTCTTT. The chain is built from TRBV7-8 and TRBJ1-1; D ambiguous. Germline-derived CDR1 and CDR2 are SGHVS and FQNEAQ. Between the trimmed V and J ends, which lost 3 bases and 5 bases, there was a span of 13 bases. The CDR3 sequence is 14 residues long. The variable domain in full, with the rest retrieved from reference TRBV7-8 and TRBJ1-1, is GAGVSQSPRYKVAKRGQDVALRCDPISGHVSLFWYQQALGQGPEFLTYFQNEAQLDKSGLPSDRFFAERPEGSVSTLKIQRTQQEDSAVYLCASSFRGVKTEAFFGQGTRLTVV.